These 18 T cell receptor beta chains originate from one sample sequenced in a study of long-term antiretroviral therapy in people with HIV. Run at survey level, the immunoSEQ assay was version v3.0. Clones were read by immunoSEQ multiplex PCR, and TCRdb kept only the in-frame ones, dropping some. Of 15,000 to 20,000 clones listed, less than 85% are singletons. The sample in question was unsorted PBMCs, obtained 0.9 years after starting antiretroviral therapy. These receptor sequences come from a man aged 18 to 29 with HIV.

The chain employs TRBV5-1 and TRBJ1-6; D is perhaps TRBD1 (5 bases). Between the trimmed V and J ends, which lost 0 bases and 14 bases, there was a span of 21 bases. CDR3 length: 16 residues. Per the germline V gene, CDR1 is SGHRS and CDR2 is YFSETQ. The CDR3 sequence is CASSLERGTGSRTLHF. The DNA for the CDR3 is TGCGCCAGCAGCTTGGAGAGGGGAACGGGGAGTAGAACCCTCCACTTT.

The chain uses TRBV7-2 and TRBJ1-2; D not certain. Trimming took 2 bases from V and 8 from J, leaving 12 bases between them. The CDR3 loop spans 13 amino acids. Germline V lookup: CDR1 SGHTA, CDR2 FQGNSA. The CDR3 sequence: CASSLPRTGGYTF. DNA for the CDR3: TGTGCCAGCAGCTTACCCAGGACCGGCGGCTACACCTTC.

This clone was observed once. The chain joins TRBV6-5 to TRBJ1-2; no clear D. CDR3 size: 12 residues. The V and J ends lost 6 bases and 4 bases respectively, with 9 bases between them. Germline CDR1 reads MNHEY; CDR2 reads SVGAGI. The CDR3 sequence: CASRPGPYGYTF. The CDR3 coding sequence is TGTGCCAGCAGACCCGGGCCCTATGGCTACACCTTC.

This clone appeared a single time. CDR3 coding DNA: TGTGCCAGCAGCCAAGCCGGGACAGGGGGCTACGAGCAGTACGTC. It yields the protein CASSQAGTGGYEQYV. This rearrangement joins TRBV14 to TRBJ2-7, with 11 bases identical to TRBD1. From germline, CDR1 is SGHDN and CDR2 FVKESK. Losses at the gene ends were 1 base for V and 3 bases for J; bases not matched to a gene: 2. The CDR3 runs 15 residues.

This CDR3 is CASSLDSDYGYTF. The CDR3 DNA follows: TGTGCCAGCAGCTTAGACTCGGACTATGGCTACACCTTC. The chain couples TRBV7-9 to TRBJ1-2; D not certain. Germline CDR1 reads SEHNR; CDR2 reads FQNEAQ (reference sequence). Between the trimmed V and J ends, which lost 1 base and 3 bases, there was a span of 6 bases. The length of the CDR3 is 13 residues.

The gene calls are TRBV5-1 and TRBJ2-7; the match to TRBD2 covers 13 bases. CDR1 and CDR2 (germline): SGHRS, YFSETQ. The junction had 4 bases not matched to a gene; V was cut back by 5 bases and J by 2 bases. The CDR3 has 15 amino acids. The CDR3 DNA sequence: TGCGCCAGCAGTGTGACTAGCGGGGGGACCTACGAGCAGTACTTC. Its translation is CASSVTSGGTYEQYF.

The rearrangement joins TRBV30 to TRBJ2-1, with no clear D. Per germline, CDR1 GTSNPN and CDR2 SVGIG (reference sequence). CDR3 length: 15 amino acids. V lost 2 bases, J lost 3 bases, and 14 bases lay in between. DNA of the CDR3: TGTGCCTGGAGTAGCCGTGCGGCCGACTACAATGAGCAGTTCTTC. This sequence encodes CAWSSRAADYNEQFF.

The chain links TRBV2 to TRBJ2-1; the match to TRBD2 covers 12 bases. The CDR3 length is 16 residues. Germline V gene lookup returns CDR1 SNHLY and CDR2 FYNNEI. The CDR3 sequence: CAIPATSGGLYNEQFF. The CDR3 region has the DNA TGTGCTATCCCGGCTACTAGCGGGGGGTTGTACAATGAGCAGTTCTTC.

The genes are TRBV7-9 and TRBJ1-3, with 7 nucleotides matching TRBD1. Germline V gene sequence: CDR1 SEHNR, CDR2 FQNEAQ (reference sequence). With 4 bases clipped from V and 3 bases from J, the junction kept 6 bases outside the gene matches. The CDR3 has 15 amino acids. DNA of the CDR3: TGTGCCAGCAGCTCTACGAACAGGGGTGGAAACACCATATATTTT. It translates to CASSSTNRGGNTIYF. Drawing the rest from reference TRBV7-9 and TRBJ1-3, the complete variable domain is DTGVSQNPRHKITKRGQNVTFRCDPISEHNRLYWYRQTLGQGPEFLTYFQNEAQLEKSRLLSDRFSAERPKGSFSTLEIQRTEQGDSAMYLCASSSTNRGGNTIYFGEGSWLTVV.

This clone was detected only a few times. This CDR3 is CASSWDGGRNTGELFF. DNA for the CDR3: TGTGCCAGCAGCTGGGACGGGGGCCGGAACACCGGGGAGCTGTTTTTT. The rearrangement joins TRBV4-2 to TRBJ2-2; TRBD1 or TRBD2 may be the D gene (6 bases each). The CDR3 extends over 16 amino acids. Trimming shortened V by 5 bases and J by 1 base, and 14 bases separated the two germline ends. Germline V gene data show CDR1 as LGHNA and CDR2 as YNFKEQ.

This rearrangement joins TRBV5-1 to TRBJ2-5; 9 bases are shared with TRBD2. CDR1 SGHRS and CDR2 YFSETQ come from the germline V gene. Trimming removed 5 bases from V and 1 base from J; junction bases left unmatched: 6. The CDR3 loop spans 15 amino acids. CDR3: CASRWNSGGQETQYF. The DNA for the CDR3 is TGCGCCAGCAGGTGGAATAGCGGGGGCCAAGAGACCCAGTACTTC.

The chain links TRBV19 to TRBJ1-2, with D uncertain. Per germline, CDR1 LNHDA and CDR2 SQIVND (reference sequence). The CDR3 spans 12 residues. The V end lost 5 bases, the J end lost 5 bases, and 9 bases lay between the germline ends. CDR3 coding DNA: TGTGCCAGTAGTCTCGGGAGATATGGCTACACCTTC. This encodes CASSLGRYGYTF.

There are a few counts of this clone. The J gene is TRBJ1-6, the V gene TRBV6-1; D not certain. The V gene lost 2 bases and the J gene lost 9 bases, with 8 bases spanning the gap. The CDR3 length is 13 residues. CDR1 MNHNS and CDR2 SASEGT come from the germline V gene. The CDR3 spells CASSERWSSPLHF. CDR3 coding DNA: TGTGCCAGCAGTGAAAGGTGGAGTTCACCCCTCCACTTT.

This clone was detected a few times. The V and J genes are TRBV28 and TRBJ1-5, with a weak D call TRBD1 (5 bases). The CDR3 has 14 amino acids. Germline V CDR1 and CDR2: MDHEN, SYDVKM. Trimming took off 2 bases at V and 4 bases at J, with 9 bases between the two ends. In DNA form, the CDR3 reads TGTGCCAGCAGTTTAGGGGGGGAGAATCAGCCCCAGCATTTT. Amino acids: CASSLGGENQPQHF.

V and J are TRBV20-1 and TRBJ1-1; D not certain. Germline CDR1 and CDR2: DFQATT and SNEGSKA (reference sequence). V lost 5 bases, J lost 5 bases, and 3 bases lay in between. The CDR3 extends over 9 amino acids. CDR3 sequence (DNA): TGCAGTGCTGATACTGAAGCTTTCTTT. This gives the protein CSADTEAFF.

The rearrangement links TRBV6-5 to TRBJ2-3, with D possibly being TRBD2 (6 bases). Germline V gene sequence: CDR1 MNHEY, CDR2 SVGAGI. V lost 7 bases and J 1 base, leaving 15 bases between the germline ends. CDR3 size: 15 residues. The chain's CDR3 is CASTLSGFGTDTQYF. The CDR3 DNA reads TGTGCCAGCACCTTAAGCGGGTTCGGCACAGATACGCAGTATTTT.

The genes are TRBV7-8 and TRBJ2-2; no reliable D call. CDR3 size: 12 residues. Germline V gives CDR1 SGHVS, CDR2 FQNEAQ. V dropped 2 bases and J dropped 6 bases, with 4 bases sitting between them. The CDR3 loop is CASSLFPGELFF. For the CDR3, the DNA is TGTGCCAGCAGCTTATTCCCCGGGGAGCTGTTTTTT. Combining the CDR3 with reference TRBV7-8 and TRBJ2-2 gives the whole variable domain GAGVSQSPRYKVAKRGQDVALRCDPISGHVSLFWYQQALGQGPEFLTYFQNEAQLDKSGLPSDRFFAERPEGSVSTLKIQRTQQEDSAVYLCASSLFPGELFFGEGSRLTVL.

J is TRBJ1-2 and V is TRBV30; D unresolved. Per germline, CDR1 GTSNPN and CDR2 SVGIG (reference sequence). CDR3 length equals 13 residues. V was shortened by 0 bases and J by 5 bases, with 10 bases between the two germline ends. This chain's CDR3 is CAWSVNPGYGYTF. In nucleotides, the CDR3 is TGTGCCTGGAGTGTTAACCCTGGGTATGGCTACACCTTC.